A selection of T cell receptor beta chains follows, all from one sample in a study of blood T cell repertoires in COVID-19. Measured with immunoSEQ multiplex PCR; TCRdb has only the in-frame clones, and not every one. The repertoire consists of about 73,000 clones, with 80% to 85% occurring once and the leading ten covering approximately 27%. The sample was peripheral blood. These receptors originate from a human donor in a cohort sampled during active COVID-19. Each CDR3 is given with its conserved first and last residue. D genes are given only for firm matches. Expanded clones are given a class, and other clones once, few, many or no size at all.

J: TRBJ2-1
size: -
V: TRBV5-4
D: TRBD2
CDR3: CASSYPASGGDEQFF
DNA: TGTGCCAGCAGTTATCCCGCTAGCGGGGGCGATGAGCAGTTCTTC

J: TRBJ2-2
size: -
V: TRBV9
D: TRBD1
CDR3: CASSGTGGANTGELFF
DNA: TGTGCCAGCAGCGGGACAGGGGGCGCGAACACCGGGGAGCTGTTTTTT

J: TRBJ2-5
size: few
V: TRBV3-1/TRBV3-2
D: TRBD2
CDR3: CASSQATSGARSYF
DNA: TGTGCCAGCAGCCAAGCGACTAGCGGGGCCCGAAGCTACTTC

J: TRBJ1-5
size: -
V: TRBV28
D: -
CDR3: CASSFRGINQPQHF
DNA: TGTGCCAGCAGTTTTCGGGGAATCAATCAGCCCCAGCATTTT

J: TRBJ2-1
size: -
V: TRBV3-1/TRBV3-2
D: -
CDR3: CASSQDLGLREQFF
DNA: TGTGCCAGCAGCCAAGATCTAGGACTACGGGAGCAGTTCTTC

J: TRBJ1-1
size: -
V: TRBV19
D: -
CDR3: CASSRGTTTEAFF
DNA: TGTGCCAGTAGTAGGGGGACAACCACTGAAGCTTTCTTT

J: TRBJ1-5
size: -
V: TRBV28
D: TRBD1
CDR3: CASNSAGQGNQPQHF
DNA: TGTGCCAGCAATTCTGCGGGACAGGGCAATCAGCCCCAGCATTTT

J: TRBJ1-1
size: once
V: TRBV2
D: TRBD1
CDR3: CARRGTGGGDTEAFF
DNA: TGTGCCAGGAGGGGGACAGGGGGTGGGGACACTGAAGCTTTCTTT

J: TRBJ2-5
size: -
V: TRBV10-2
D: -
CDR3: CASSESDTEETQYF
DNA: TGCGCCAGCAGTGAGTCGGACACGGAAGAGACCCAGTACTTC

J: TRBJ1-2
size: -
V: TRBV11-2
D: TRBD1
CDR3: CASSPLMRQGVRGYTF
DNA: TGTGCCAGCAGCCCTCTAATGCGGCAGGGGGTACGTGGCTACACCTTC

J: TRBJ1-1
size: -
V: TRBV11-3
D: TRBD1
CDR3: CASSSGQGLKGFF
DNA: TGTGCCAGCAGCTCCGGACAGGGCCTTAAGGGTTTCTTT

J: TRBJ2-4
size: -
V: TRBV5-4
D: TRBD2
CDR3: CASSWGLAGDIQYF
DNA: TGTGCCAGCAGCTGGGGACTAGCGGGGGATATTCAGTACTTC

J: TRBJ2-2
size: -
V: TRBV10-1
D: TRBD1
CDR3: CASSVWQGAGELFF
DNA: TGCGCCAGCAGTGTGTGGCAGGGGGCCGGGGAGCTGTTTTTT

J: TRBJ2-7
size: -
V: TRBV6-5
D: TRBD1
CDR3: CASITDRGYEQYF
DNA: TGTGCCAGCATTACCGACAGGGGATACGAGCAGTACTTC

J: TRBJ1-6
size: once
V: TRBV15
D: -
CDR3: CATSSQGLSPLHF
DNA: TGTGCCACCAGCAGCCAGGGTCTTTCACCCCTCCACTTT

J: TRBJ2-7
size: -
V: TRBV6-5
D: -
CDR3: CASSYLVGRGYEQYF
DNA: TGTGCCAGCAGTTATTTGGTAGGAAGGGGCTACGAGCAGTACTTC

J: TRBJ1-2
size: -
V: TRBV7-2
D: TRBD1
CDR3: CASSFDRVFGYTF
DNA: TGTGCCAGCAGTTTTGACAGGGTATTCGGCTACACCTTC

J: TRBJ2-7
size: -
V: TRBV6-5
D: -
CDR3: CATLEVSYEQYF
DNA: TGTGCCACCCTGGAGGTTTCCTACGAGCAGTACTTC

J: TRBJ1-5
size: -
V: TRBV2
D: TRBD1
CDR3: CASSGQGALGQPQHF
DNA: TGTGCCAGCAGTGGACAGGGGGCTTTAGGACAGCCCCAGCATTTT

J: TRBJ2-7
size: -
V: TRBV11-2
D: -
CDR3: CASSLDSDRPQYF
DNA: TGTGCCAGCAGCTTAGACTCAGACAGACCGCAGTACTTC

J: TRBJ2-7
size: once
V: TRBV11-3
D: -
CDR3: CASSTRDNYEQYF
DNA: TGTGCCAGCAGTACGAGGGACAACTACGAGCAGTACTTC

J: TRBJ2-3
size: -
V: TRBV6-5
D: TRBD2
CDR3: CASRRSGGRADTQYF
DNA: TGTGCCAGCAGGCGTAGCGGGGGCCGGGCAGATACGCAGTATTTT

J: TRBJ1-6
size: -
V: TRBV9
D: -
CDR3: CASSGGLRSSYNSPLHF
DNA: TGTGCCAGCAGCGGAGGGCTCCGGAGCTCCTATAATTCACCCCTCCACTTT

J: TRBJ2-5
size: -
V: TRBV2
D: -
CDR3: CASSEWGRQETQYF
DNA: TGTGCCAGCAGTGAATGGGGGCGACAAGAGACCCAGTACTTC

J: TRBJ1-6
size: few
V: TRBV7-9
D: -
CDR3: CASSLTRNNSPLHF
DNA: TGTGCCAGCAGCTTGACTAGAAATAATTCACCCCTCCACTTT

J: TRBJ2-7
size: -
V: TRBV19
D: TRBD1
CDR3: CASSPDGTGPWEQYF
DNA: TGTGCCAGTAGTCCAGACGGGACAGGCCCCTGGGAGCAGTACTTC

J: TRBJ2-3
size: -
V: TRBV9
D: TRBD1
CDR3: CATTGQGSDTQYF
DNA: TGTGCCACTACGGGACAGGGCTCAGATACGCAGTATTTT

J: TRBJ2-4
size: -
V: TRBV2
D: TRBD1
CDR3: CASSARQGGGIQYF
DNA: TGTGCCAGCAGTGCTCGACAGGGGGGAGGCATTCAGTACTTC

J: TRBJ2-1
size: -
V: TRBV5-6
D: TRBD1
CDR3: CASSLGTGYEQFF
DNA: TGTGCCAGCAGCTTGGGGACAGGTTATGAGCAGTTCTTC

J: TRBJ2-1
size: -
V: TRBV3-1/TRBV3-2
D: TRBD2
CDR3: CASSHTGTSDKHYNEQFF
DNA: TGTGCCAGCAGCCACACCGGGACTAGCGACAAACATTACAATGAGCAGTTCTTC

J: TRBJ2-7
size: -
V: TRBV19
D: TRBD1
CDR3: CASSLTGVGEQYF
DNA: TGTGCCAGTAGTTTGACAGGGGTCGGCGAGCAGTACTTC

J: TRBJ1-1
size: once
V: TRBV6-2/TRBV6-3
D: TRBD1
CDR3: CASSYETGAMGNTEAFF
DNA: TGTGCCAGCAGTTACGAGACAGGGGCGATGGGGAACACTGAAGCTTTCTTT

J: TRBJ2-7
size: -
V: TRBV3-1/TRBV3-2
D: -
CDR3: CASSQGPNRTVSYEQYF
DNA: TGTGCCAGCAGCCAAGGCCCCAACCGGACAGTTTCCTACGAGCAGTACTTC

J: TRBJ2-3
size: -
V: TRBV15
D: TRBD1
CDR3: CATSIAQGATDTQYF
DNA: TGTGCCACCAGCATAGCACAGGGGGCGACAGATACGCAGTATTTT

J: TRBJ1-1
size: -
V: TRBV18
D: -
CDR3: CASSPGASAHTEAFF
DNA: TGTGCCAGCTCACCAGGAGCATCCGCGCACACTGAAGCTTTCTTT

J: TRBJ1-3
size: -
V: TRBV6-5
D: -
CDR3: CASRQGIGNTIYF
DNA: TGTGCCAGCCGTCAGGGTATTGGAAACACCATATATTTT

J: TRBJ2-7
size: -
V: TRBV18
D: -
CDR3: CASSPASYEQYF
DNA: TGTGCCAGCTCACCGGCCTCCTACGAGCAGTACTTC

J: TRBJ2-7
size: -
V: TRBV2
D: -
CDR3: CAISNRELGEQYF
DNA: TGTGCCATCTCAAACAGGGAACTGGGCGAGCAGTACTTC

J: TRBJ2-5
size: -
V: TRBV5-6
D: -
CDR3: CASSLGQVISQETQYF
DNA: TGTGCCAGCAGCTTGGGACAGGTGATATCCCAAGAGACCCAGTACTTC

J: TRBJ2-7
size: few
V: TRBV6-1
D: -
CDR3: CASSEADPQGRAYEQYF
DNA: TGTGCCAGCAGTGAAGCCGACCCACAGGGAAGGGCCTACGAGCAGTACTTC

J: TRBJ2-7
size: -
V: TRBV7-9
D: -
CDR3: CASSTPGGAGTYEQYF
DNA: TGTGCCAGCAGCACCCCGGGTGGGGCAGGGACCTACGAGCAGTACTTC

J: TRBJ1-1
size: -
V: TRBV5-1
D: TRBD1
CDR3: CASSLRGRNTEAFF
DNA: TGCGCCAGCAGCTTAAGGGGGCGGAACACTGAAGCTTTCTTT

J: TRBJ1-1
size: -
V: TRBV10-1
D: -
CDR3: CASSDCKGEVPEAFF
DNA: TGCGCCAGCAGTGATTGTAAAGGGGAGGTCCCTGAAGCTTTCTTT

J: TRBJ1-5
size: -
V: TRBV28
D: -
CDR3: CASGVGRGNQPQHF
DNA: TGTGCCAGCGGGGTGGGGCGCGGCAATCAGCCCCAGCATTTT

J: TRBJ2-2
size: -
V: TRBV6-1
D: -
CDR3: CASSAQGHHRGGELFF
DNA: TGTGCCAGCAGTGCGCAAGGGCACCACCGGGGCGGGGAGCTGTTTTTT